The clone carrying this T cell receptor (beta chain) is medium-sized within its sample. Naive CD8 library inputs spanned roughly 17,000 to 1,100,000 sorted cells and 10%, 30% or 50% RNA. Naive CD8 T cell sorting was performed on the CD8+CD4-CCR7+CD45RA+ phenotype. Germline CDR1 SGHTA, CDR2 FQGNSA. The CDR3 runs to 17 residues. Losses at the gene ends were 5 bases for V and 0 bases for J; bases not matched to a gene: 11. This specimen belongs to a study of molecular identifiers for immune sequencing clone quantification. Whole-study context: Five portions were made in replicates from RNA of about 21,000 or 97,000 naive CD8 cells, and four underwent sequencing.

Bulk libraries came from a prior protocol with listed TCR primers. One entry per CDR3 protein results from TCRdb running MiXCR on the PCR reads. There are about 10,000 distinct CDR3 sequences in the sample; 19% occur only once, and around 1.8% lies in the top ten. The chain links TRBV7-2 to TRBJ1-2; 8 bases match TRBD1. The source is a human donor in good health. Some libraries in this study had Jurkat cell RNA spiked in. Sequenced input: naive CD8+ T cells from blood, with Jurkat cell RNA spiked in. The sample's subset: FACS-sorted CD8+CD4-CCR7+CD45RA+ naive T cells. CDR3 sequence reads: CASSKQPSDRANYGYTF. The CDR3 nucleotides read TGTGCCAGCAGCAAACAGCCTTCGGACAGGGCTAACTATGGCTACACCTTC.